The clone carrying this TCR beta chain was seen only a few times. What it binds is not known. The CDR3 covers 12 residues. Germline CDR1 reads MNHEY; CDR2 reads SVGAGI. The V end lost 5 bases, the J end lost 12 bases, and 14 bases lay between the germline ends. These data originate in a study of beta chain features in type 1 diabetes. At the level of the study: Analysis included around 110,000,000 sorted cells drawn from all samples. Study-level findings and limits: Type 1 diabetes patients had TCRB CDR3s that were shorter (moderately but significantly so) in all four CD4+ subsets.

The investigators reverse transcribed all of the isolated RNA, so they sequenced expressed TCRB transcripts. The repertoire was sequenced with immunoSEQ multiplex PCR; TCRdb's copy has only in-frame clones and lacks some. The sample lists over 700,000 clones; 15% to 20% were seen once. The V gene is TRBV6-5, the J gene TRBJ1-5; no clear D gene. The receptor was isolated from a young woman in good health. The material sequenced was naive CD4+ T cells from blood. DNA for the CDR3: TGTGCCAGCAGTACCGACTCAAGGCACCAGCATTTT. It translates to CASSTDSRHQHF.